These T cell receptor beta chains were read from a single sample in a study of T cells after yellow fever vaccination. Each CDR3 protein gets one entry after TCRdb re-called the 5' RACE reads with MiXCR. This sample has over 250,000 distinct CDR3 sequences, with 5.2% found just once. Sequencing used CD4+ T cells sorted from PBMCs, obtained on the day of the yellow fever booster vaccination. Source of these receptors: a man aged 18 to 29 who received the YFV17D yellow fever vaccine. Both conserved end residues are part of each CDR3. Fields, in order: V gene, clone size, D gene, J gene, CDR3 length, CDR3 protein, CDR3 DNA. A D gene is named only where the DNA matches it firmly. A row's size may be missing; if present it is once, few, many or a size class.

>TRBV7-2|few|TRBD1|TRBJ2-3|16
CASSLQGAVFTDTQYF
TGTGCCAGCAGCTTACAGGGGGCGGTTTTCACAGATACGCAGTATTTT
>TRBV5-1|few|TRBD2|TRBJ2-5|15
CASSQTSGGEETQYF
TGCGCCAGCAGCCAGACTAGCGGGGGGGAAGAGACCCAGTACTTC
>TRBV5-1|many|TRBD1|TRBJ2-2|15
CASSVGTANTGELFF
TGCGCCAGCAGCGTCGGGACAGCGAACACCGGGGAGCTGTTTTTT
>TRBV29-1|NA|NA|TRBJ1-1|13
CSVDRTAITEAFF
TGCAGCGTTGATAGAACTGCGATCACTGAAGCTTTCTTT
>TRBV7-2|many|NA|TRBJ1-2|14
CASIEARESYGYTF
TGTGCCAGCATCGAAGCAAGGGAAAGCTATGGCTACACCTTC
>TRBV6-5|few|NA|TRBJ2-7|13
CASSYSGSYEQYF
TGTGCCAGCAGTTACTCGGGCAGTTACGAGCAGTACTTC
>TRBV5-1|many|NA|TRBJ2-5|17
CASSLGSPTGAGETQYF
TGCGCCAGCAGCTTGGGGTCCCCAACGGGGGCTGGGGAGACCCAGTACTTC
>TRBV12-3/TRBV12-4|few|TRBD1|TRBJ2-5|15
CASSLGTGGETQIYF
TGTGCCAGCAGTTTAGGAACAGGGGGAGAGACCCAGATTTACTTC
>TRBV5-1|many|NA|TRBJ2-5|13
CASSSTYQETQYF
TGCGCCAGCAGCTCTACGTACCAAGAGACCCAGTACTTC
>TRBV6-2/TRBV6-3|many|NA|TRBJ1-2|15
CASSQNTGVYSGYTF
TGTGCCAGCAGCCAAAACACAGGTGTCTATAGTGGCTACACCTTC
>TRBV24-1|NA|NA|TRBJ2-2|17
CATSDLSAGAYTGELFF
TGTGCCACCAGTGATTTGAGTGCAGGGGCGTACACCGGGGAGCTGTTTTTT
>TRBV15|NA|NA|TRBJ1-1|13
CATSRALVTEAFF
TGTGCCACCAGCAGAGCTTTGGTGACTGAAGCTTTCTTT